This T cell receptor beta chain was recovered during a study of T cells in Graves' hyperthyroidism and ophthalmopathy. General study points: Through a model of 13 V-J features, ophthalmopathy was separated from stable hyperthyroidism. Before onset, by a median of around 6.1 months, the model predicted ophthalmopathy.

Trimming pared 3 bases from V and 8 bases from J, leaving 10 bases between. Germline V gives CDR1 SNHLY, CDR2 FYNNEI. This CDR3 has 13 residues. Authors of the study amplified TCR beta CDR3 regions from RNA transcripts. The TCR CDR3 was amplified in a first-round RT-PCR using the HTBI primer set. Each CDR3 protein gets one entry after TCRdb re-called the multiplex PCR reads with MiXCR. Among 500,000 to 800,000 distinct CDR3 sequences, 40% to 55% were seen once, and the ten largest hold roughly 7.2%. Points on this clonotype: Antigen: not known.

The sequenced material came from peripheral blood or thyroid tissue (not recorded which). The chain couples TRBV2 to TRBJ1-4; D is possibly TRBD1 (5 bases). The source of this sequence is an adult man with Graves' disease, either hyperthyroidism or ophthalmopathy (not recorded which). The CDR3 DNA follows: TGTGCCAGCAGTGAGGCGGGGCGAGAAAAACTGTTTTTT. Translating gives CASSEAGREKLFF.